Below, one TCR beta chain is given with its context. Its target antigen remains unknown. One base away there is no much larger clone; base qualities are not given. Library preparation was by the immunoSEQ multiplex PCR assay. TCRdb obtained this table from immuneACCESS and retained in-frame rearrangements with V and J assigned. These tables miss some clones; where compared with another copy, unresolved V genes account for less than half of the shortfall, and the remainder is unexplained. In this sample the table shows approximately 100,000 clones, roughly four fifths of which occur a single time. The ten largest clonotypes hold 1.5% to 2.5% of the sample. This sample is part of a study of control samples from healthy donors and cancer patients (dated by TCRdb to the early 2020s). The receptor's source is a man aged 55 to 70 in good health. Input material: blood.

The CDR3 corresponds to CATSKGAGTGGVQQYF. The DNA sequence follows: TGTGCCACCAGCAAAGGAGCGGGGACAGGGGGGGTGCAGCAGTACTTC. This receptor chain uses TRBV15 and TRBJ2-7; 11 central nucleotides agree with TRBD1. Looking up the germline V gene (reference sequence) yields CDR1 LNHNV and CDR2 YYDKDF. V lost 4 bases and J lost 8 bases, and the count of bases not matched to a germline gene is 13. There are 16 amino acids in the CDR3, from cysteine to phenylalanine inclusive. CDR3 DNA only is kept here, 48 bases in frame from base 1.